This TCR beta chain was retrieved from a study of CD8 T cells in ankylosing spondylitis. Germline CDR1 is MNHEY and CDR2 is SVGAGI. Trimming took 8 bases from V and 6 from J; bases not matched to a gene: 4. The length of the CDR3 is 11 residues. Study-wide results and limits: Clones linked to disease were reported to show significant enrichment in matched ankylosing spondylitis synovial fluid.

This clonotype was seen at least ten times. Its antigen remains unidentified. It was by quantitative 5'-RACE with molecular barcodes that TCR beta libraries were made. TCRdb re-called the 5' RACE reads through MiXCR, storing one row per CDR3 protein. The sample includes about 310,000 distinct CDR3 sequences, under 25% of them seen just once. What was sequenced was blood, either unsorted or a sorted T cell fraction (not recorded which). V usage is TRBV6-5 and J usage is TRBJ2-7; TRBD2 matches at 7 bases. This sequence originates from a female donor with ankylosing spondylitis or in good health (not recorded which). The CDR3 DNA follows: TGTGCCAGCTTCTGGGGGGGCGAGCAGTACTTC. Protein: CASFWGGEQYF.